One sample yielded the 10 T cell receptor beta chains listed below, sequenced in a study of early stage breast cancer tumors. Method: immunoSEQ multiplex PCR; TCRdb's copy keeps in-frame clones and lacks some. The profile covers around 30,000 clones, with roughly four fifths appearing a single time and around 10% taken by the ten largest. The sequenced material came from breast tumor tissue. The receptor set was obtained from a person younger than 45 with breast cancer.

This rearrangement joins TRBV7-2 to TRBJ2-7; TRBD2 matches 8 bases. V trimming: 4 bases; J trimming: 3 bases; junction bases outside the gene matches: 8. CDR1 is SGHTA, CDR2 FQGNSA, per germline. The CDR3 spans 15 residues. The CDR3 DNA sequence: TGTGCCAGCAGCTCGCCCCGGGGGGGCAGCTACGAGCAGTACTTC. Protein: CASSSPRGGSYEQYF.

In nucleotides, the CDR3 is TGTGCCAGCAGCTGGGGACTAGGGGGGCTTACCCAAGAGACCCAGTACTTC. Its translation: CASSWGLGGLTQETQYF. The chain joins TRBV5-5 to TRBJ2-5, with 8 bases aligning to TRBD2. The germline V gene has CDR1 SGHKS and CDR2 YYEKEE (reference sequence). V lost 3 bases and J lost 1; bases outside the gene matches: 11. The CDR3 is made up of 17 amino acids.

The chain carries TRBV11-1 and TRBJ2-7, with 10 bases fitting TRBD2. From germline, CDR1 is SGHAT and CDR2 FQDESV (reference sequence). CDR3 size: 14 residues. V shed 6 bases and J 7 bases; nucleotides not matched to a gene: 9. Written as DNA, the CDR3 is TGTGCCAGCAGTAGGAGCGGGAGGGCAGAGGAGCAGTACTTC. Translation: CASSRSGRAEEQYF.

The rearrangement joins TRBV19 to TRBJ2-7; 10 positions agree with TRBD2. The CDR3 contains 14 residues. From germline, CDR1 is LNHDA and CDR2 SQIVND (reference sequence). V trimming: 6 bases; J trimming: 5 bases; junction bases outside the gene matches: 7. The CDR3 spells CASRTLAGADEQYF. Written as DNA, the CDR3 is TGTGCCAGTAGAACCCTAGCGGGAGCAGACGAGCAGTACTTC.

This clone turned up a few times. J is TRBJ2-7 and V is TRBV6-5; 10 bases align to TRBD2. The CDR3 spans 14 residues. Germline trimming cut 6 bases from V and 1 base from J; bases unmatched to any gene: 3. The germline V gene encodes CDR1 MNHEY and CDR2 SVGAGI. The CDR3 DNA is TGTGCCAGCAGCCTAGCGGGAGAATCCTACGAGCAGTACTTC. Encoded protein: CASSLAGESYEQYF.

The chain combines TRBV10-3 with TRBJ1-2; D remains unclear. The V gene's germline CDR1 is ENHRY and CDR2 SYGVKD. Trimming removed 2 bases from V and 2 bases from J, with 12 bases in between. This CDR3 has 15 amino acids. CDR3 nucleotides: TGTGCCATCAGTGAGCAGGTCCATTGGAACTATGGCTACACCTTC. Translation gives CAISEQVHWNYGYTF.

The chain employs TRBV4-3 and TRBJ2-7; tentatively, D is TRBD1 (6 bases). Germline CDR1 and CDR2: LGHNA and YSLEER. Trimming stripped 1 base from V and 6 bases from J, with 7 bases between. This CDR3 comprises 12 residues. The CDR3 bases are TGCGCCAGCAGCCAAGCCAGGGGCGAGCAGTACTTC. Translated, it gives CASSQARGEQYF.

This rearrangement joins TRBV4-1 to TRBJ2-1, with a possible D match to TRBD2 (5 bases). This CDR3 has 22 amino acids. Germline loops: CDR1 MGHRA, CDR2 YSYEKL. Trimming removed 2 bases from V and 0 bases from J, with 29 bases in between. The CDR3 protein is CASSQRPGSATLDWFSYNEQFF. As DNA, the CDR3 is TGCGCCAGCAGCCAACGCCCGGGAAGCGCGACTTTGGACTGGTTCTCCTACAATGAGCAGTTCTTC.

J is TRBJ1-1 and V is TRBV7-2; D perhaps matches TRBD1 (5 bases). The CDR3 extends over 14 amino acids. V was cut by 5 bases and J by 2 bases, with 12 bases left in between. CDR1 is SGHTA, CDR2 FQGNSA, per germline. CDR3 region: CASSPGPINTEAFF. As DNA, the CDR3 is TGTGCCAGCAGCCCGGGACCTATAAACACTGAAGCTTTCTTT.

A few counts support this clone. The V and J genes are TRBV9 and TRBJ2-3, with D unresolved. This CDR3 has 12 residues. V dropped 5 bases and J dropped 4 bases, with 8 bases sitting between them. From germline, CDR1 is SGDLS and CDR2 YYNGEE. The CDR3: CASRGRADTQYF. The DNA for the CDR3 is TGTGCCAGCAGGGGTCGGGCAGATACGCAGTATTTT.